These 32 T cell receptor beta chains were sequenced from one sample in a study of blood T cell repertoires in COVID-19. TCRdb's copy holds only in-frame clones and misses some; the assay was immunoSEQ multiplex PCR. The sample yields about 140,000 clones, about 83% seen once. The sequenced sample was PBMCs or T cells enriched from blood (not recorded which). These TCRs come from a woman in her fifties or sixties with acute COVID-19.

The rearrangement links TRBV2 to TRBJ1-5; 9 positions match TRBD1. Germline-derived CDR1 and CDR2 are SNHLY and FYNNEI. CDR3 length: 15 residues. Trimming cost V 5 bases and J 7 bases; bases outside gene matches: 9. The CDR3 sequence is CASSPYRGPGQPQHF. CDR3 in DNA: TGTGCCAGCAGTCCCTACAGGGGGCCAGGGCAGCCCCAGCATTTT.

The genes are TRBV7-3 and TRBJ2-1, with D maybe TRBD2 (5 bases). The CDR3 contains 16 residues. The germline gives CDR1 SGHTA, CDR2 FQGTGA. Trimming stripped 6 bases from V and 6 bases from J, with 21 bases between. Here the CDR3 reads CASSQPRAGGFNEQFF. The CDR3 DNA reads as TGTGCCAGCAGTCAACCTCGGGCGGGCGGTTTCAATGAGCAGTTCTTC.

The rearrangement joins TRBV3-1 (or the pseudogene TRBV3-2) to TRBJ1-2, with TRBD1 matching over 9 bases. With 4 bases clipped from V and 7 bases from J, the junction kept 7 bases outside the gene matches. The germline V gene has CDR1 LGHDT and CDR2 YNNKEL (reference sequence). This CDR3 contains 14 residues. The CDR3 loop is CASSPTGGQGGYTF. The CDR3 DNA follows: TGTGCCAGCAGCCCAACAGGGGGCCAGGGTGGCTACACCTTC.

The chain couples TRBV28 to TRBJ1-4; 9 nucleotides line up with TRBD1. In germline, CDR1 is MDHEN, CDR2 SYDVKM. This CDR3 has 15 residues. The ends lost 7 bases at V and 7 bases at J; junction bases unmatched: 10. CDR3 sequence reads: CASTLPGQGGEKLFF. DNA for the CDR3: TGTGCCAGCACCCTTCCGGGACAGGGCGGTGAAAAACTGTTTTTT.

The CDR3 sequence is CASSLPTTGRDTEAFF. In DNA form, the CDR3 reads TGTGCCAGCAGCTTACCGACTACAGGGAGGGACACTGAAGCTTTCTTT. This chain connects TRBV7-9 to TRBJ1-1, with D perhaps matching TRBD1 (6 bases). The germline CDR1 and CDR2 sequences are SEHNR and FQNEAQ (reference sequence). V was trimmed by 2 bases and J by 3 bases, leaving 16 bases between them. The CDR3 spans 16 residues. The full variable domain, with the rest looked up from reference TRBV7-9 and TRBJ1-1, is DTGVSQNPRHKITKRGQNVTFRCDPISEHNRLYWYRQTLGQGPEFLTYFQNEAQLEKSRLLSDRFSAERPKGSFSTLEIQRTEQGDSAMYLCASSLPTTGRDTEAFFGQGTRLTVV.

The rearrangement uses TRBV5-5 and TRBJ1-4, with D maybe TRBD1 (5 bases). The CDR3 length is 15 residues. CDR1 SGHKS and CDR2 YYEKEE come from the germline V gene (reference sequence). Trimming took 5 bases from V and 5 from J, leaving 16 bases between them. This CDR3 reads CASRRRTQGNEKLFF. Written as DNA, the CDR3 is TGTGCCAGCAGACGACGTACCCAGGGAAATGAAAAACTGTTTTTT.

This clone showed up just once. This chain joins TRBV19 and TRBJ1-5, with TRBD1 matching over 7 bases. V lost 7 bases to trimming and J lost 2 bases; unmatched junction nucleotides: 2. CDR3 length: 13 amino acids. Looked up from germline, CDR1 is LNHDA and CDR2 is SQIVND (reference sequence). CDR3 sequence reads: CASNDRGNQPQHF. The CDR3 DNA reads TGTGCCAGTAATGACAGGGGCAATCAGCCCCAGCATTTT.

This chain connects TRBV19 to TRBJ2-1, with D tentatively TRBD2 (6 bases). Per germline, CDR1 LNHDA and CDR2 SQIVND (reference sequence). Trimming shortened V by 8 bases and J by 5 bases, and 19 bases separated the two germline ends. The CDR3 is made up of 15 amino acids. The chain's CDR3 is CASGRNPPPDNEQFF. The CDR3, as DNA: TGTGCCAGTGGGAGGAATCCGCCTCCGGACAATGAGCAGTTCTTC.

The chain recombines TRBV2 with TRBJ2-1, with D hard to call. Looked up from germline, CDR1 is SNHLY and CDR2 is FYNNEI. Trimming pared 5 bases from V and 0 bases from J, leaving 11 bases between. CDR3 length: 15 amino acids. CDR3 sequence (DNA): TGTGCCAGCAGTTCTCAGTATAACTCCTACAATGAGCAGTTCTTC. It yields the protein CASSSQYNSYNEQFF.

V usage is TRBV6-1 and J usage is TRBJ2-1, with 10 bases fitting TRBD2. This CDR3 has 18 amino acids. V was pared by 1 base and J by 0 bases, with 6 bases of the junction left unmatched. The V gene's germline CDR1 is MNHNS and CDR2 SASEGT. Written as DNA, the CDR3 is TGTGCCAGCAGTGAAGGCCATCTAGCGGGAGTCTCCTACAATGAGCAGTTCTTC. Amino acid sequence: CASSEGHLAGVSYNEQFF.

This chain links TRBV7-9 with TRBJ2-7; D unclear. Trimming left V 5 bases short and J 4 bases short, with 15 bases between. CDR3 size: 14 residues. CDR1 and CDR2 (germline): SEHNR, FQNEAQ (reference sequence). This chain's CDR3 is CASSPESLFYEQYF. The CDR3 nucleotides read TGTGCCAGCAGCCCTGAGTCTTTGTTTTACGAGCAGTACTTC.

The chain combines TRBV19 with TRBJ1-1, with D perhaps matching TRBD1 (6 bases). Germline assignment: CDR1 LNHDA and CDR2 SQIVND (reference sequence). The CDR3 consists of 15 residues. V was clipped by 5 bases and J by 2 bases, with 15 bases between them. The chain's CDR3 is CASSSIGQRNTEAFF. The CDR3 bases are TGTGCCAGTAGTTCTATAGGACAGCGCAACACTGAAGCTTTCTTT.

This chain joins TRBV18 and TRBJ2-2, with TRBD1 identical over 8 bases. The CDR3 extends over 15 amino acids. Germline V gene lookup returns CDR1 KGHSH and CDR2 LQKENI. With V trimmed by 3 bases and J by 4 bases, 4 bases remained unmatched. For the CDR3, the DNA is TGTGCCAGCTCACCGGGGGGACAGGTCACCGGGGAGCTGTTTTTT. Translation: CASSPGGQVTGELFF.

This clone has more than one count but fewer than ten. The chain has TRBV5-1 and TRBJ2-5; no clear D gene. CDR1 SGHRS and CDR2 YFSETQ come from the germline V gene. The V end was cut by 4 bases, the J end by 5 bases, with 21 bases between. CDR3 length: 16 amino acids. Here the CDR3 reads CASSPGVADLLETQYF. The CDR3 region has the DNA TGCGCCAGCAGCCCCGGAGTGGCAGACCTCTTGGAGACCCAGTACTTC.

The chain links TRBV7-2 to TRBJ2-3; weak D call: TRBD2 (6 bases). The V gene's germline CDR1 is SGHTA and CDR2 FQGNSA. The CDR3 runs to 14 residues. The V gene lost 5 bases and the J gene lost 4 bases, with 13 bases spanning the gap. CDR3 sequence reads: CASSPLPGADTQYF. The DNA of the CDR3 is TGTGCCAGCAGCCCCTTACCGGGAGCAGATACGCAGTATTTT.

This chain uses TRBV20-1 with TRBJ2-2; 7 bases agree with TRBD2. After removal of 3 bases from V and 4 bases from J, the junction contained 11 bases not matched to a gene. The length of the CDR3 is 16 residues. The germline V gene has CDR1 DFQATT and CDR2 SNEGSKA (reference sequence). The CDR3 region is CSASALGGSGTGELFF. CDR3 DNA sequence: TGCAGTGCTAGTGCTTTGGGCGGGAGCGGCACCGGGGAGCTGTTTTTT.

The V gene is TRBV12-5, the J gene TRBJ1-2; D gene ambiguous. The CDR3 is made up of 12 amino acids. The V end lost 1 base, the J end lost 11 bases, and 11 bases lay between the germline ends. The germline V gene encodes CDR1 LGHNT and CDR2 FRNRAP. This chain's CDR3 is CASGLGPERYTF. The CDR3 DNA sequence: TGTGCTAGTGGTTTGGGACCAGAGCGGTACACCTTC.

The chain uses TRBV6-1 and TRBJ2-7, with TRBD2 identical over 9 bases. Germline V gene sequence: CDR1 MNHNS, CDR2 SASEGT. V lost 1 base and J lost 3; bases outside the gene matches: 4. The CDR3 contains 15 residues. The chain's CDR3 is CASSEDGSGSYEQYF. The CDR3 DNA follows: TGTGCCAGCAGTGAAGACGGTAGCGGGAGCTACGAGCAGTACTTC.

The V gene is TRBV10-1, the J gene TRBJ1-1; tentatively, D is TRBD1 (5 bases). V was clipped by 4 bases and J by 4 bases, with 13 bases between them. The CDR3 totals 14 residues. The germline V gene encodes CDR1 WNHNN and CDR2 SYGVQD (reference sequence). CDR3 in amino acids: CASSANQGGTEAFF. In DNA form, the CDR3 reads TGCGCCAGCAGTGCAAACCAGGGCGGCACTGAAGCTTTCTTT.

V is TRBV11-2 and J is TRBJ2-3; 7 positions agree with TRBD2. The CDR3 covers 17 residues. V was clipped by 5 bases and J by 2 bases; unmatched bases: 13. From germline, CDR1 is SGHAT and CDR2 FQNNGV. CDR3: CASSPLGGRGDTDTQYF. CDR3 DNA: TGTGCCAGCAGCCCCCTAGGAGGGAGGGGTGACACAGATACGCAGTATTTT.

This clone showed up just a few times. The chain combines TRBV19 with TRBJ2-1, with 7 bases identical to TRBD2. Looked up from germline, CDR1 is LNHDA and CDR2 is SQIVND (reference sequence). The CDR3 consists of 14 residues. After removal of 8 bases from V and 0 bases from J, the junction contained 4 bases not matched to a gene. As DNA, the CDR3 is TGTGCCAGTGTAAGCGGGAACTCCTACAATGAGCAGTTCTTC. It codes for CASVSGNSYNEQFF.

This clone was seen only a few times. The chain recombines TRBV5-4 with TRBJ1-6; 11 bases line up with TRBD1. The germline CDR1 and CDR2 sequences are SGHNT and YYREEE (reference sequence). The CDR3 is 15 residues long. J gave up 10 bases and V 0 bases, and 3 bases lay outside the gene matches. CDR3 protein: CASSLGTGGQSPLHF. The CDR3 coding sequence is TGTGCCAGCAGCTTGGGGACAGGGGGCCAATCACCCCTCCACTTT. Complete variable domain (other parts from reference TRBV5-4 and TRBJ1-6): ETGVTQSPTHLIKTRGQQVTLRCSSQSGHNTVSWYQQALGQGPQFIFQYYREEENGRGNFPPRFSGLQFPNYSSELNVNALELDDSALYLCASSLGTGGQSPLHFGNGTRLTVT.

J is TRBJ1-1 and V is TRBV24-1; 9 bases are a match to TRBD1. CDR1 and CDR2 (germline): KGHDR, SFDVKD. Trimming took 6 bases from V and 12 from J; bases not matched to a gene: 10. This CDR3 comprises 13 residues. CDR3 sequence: CATSRAGTGLTFF. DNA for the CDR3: TGTGCCACCAGTAGGGCCGGGACAGGGTTGACTTTCTTT.

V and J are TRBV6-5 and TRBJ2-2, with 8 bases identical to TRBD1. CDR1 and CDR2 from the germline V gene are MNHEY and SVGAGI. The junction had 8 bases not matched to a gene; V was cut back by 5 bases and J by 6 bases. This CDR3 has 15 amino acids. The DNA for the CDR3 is TGTGCCAGCAGTCCCGGACAGGGAAGGGCCGGGGAGCTGTTTTTT. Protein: CASSPGQGRAGELFF.

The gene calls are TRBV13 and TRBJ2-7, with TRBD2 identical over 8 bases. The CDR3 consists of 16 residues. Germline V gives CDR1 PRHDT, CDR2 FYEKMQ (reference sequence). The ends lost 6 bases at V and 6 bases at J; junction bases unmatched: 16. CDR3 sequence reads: CASRRVGREASGEQYF. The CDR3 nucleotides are TGTGCCAGCAGACGGGTGGGGCGGGAGGCATCTGGCGAGCAGTACTTC.

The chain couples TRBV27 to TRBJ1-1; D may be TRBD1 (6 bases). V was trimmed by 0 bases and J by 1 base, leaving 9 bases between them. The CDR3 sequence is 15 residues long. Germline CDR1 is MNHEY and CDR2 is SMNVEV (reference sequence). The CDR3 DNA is TGTGCCAGCAGTTTATCCAAGACAGGGAACACTGAAGCTTTCTTT. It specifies CASSLSKTGNTEAFF.

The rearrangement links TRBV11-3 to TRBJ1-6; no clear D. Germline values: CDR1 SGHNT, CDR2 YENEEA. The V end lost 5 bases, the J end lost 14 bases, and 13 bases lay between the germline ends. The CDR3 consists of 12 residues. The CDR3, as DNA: TGTGCCAGCAGCCCCACGGCAGCGACCCTCCACTTT. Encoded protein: CASSPTAATLHF.

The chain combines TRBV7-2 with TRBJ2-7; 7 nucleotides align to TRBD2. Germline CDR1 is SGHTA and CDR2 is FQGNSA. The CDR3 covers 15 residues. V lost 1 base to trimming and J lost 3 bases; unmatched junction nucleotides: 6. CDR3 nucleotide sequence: TGTGCCAGCAGCTTAGGGAGCGGGAAAAGCTACGAGCAGTACTTC. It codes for CASSLGSGKSYEQYF.

CDR3 residues: CASRVGTGSTEAFF. The CDR3 bases are TGTGCCAGCAGAGTCGGGACAGGGAGCACTGAAGCTTTCTTT. This chain uses TRBV2 with TRBJ1-1; 9 bases map to TRBD1. Germline V gene lookup returns CDR1 SNHLY and CDR2 FYNNEI. Trimming removed 6 bases from V and 4 bases from J; junction bases left unmatched: 6. This CDR3 contains 14 residues. The entire variable domain, with the rest obtained from reference TRBV2 and TRBJ1-1, is as follows: EPEVTQTPSHQVTQMGQEVILRCVPISNHLYFYWYRQILGQKVEFLVSFYNNEISEKSEIFDDQFSVERPDGSNFTLKIRSTKLEDSAMYFCASRVGTGSTEAFFGQGTRLTVV.

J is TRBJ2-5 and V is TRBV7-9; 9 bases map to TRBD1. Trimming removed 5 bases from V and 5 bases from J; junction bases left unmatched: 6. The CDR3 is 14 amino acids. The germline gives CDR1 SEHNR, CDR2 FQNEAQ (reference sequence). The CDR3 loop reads CASSRGQGRETQYF. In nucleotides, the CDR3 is TGTGCCAGCAGCCGGGGACAGGGTCGGGAGACCCAGTACTTC.

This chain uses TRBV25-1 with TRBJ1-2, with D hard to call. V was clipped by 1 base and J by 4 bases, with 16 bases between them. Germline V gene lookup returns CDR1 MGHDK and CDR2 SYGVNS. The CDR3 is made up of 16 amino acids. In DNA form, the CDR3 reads TGTGCCAGCAGTGAATCAACAGACCCCCGGGGCTATGGCTACACCTTC. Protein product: CASSESTDPRGYGYTF.

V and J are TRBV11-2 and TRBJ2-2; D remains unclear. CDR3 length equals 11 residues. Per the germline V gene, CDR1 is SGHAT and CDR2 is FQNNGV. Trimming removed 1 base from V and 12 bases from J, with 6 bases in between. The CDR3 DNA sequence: TGTGCCAGCAGCTTAGCTAATAAGCTGTTTTTT. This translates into CASSLANKLFF.